What follows is one TCR beta chain and its context. The length of the CDR3 is 14 residues. J lost 8 bases, V lost 3 bases, and 4 bases had no gene match. Germline assignment: CDR1 MNHEY and CDR2 SMNVEV (reference sequence). This specimen belongs to a study of blood T cell repertoires in COVID-19. Study in general: Italy, Spain and the United States were the sources of the convalescent and acute COVID-19 samples. From T cells, B-cell-depleted T cells, or PBMCs came the material, which was cDNA or gDNA.

Per the original methods: Estimation of nucleated cell counts was performed using reference gene primer amplification. Assay used: immunoSEQ multiplex PCR; TCRdb lists only in-frame clones, some missing. V and J calls and clone size are copied from that table; D and trimming were computed from the DNA. Altogether about 14,000 clones are present, around 89% being singletons, with the ten largest covering 2.5% to 3%. This chain uses TRBV27 with TRBJ1-6, with 7 bases aligning to TRBD1. Sequenced sample: peripheral blood. The receptor was derived from a human donor in a cohort sampled during active COVID-19. The CDR3 loop is CASSFDREDSPLHF. As DNA, the CDR3 is TGTGCCAGCAGTTTTGACAGGGAGGATTCACCCCTCCACTTT.